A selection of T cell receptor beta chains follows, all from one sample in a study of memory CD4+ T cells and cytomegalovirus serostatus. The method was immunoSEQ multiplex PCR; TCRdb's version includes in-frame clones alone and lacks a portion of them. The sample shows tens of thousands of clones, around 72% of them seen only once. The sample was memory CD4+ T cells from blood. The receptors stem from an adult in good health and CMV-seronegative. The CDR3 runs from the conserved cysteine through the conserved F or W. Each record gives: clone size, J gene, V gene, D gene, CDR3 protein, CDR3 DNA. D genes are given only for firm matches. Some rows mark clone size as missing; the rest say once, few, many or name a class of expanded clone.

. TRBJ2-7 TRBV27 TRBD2 CASHSPGLGSYEQYF TGTGCCAGCCATTCCCCGGGACTAGGCTCCTACGAGCAGTACTTC
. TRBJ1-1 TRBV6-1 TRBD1 CASSEAGPAQGEAFF TGTGCCAGCAGTGAAGCGGGGCCGGCCCAGGGGGAGGCTTTCTTT
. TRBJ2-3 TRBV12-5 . CASTSTDTQYF TGTGCTAGTACTAGCACAGATACGCAGTATTTT
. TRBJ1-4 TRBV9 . CASQRAINEKLFF TGTGCCAGCCAGCGGGCCATTAATGAAAAACTGTTTTTT
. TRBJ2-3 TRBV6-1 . CASSESRGDTQYF TGTGCCAGCAGTGAATCCAGGGGAGATACGCAGTATTTT
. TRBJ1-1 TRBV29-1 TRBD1 CSVRGQGRTEAFF TGCAGCGTTCGCGGACAGGGGAGGACTGAAGCTTTCTTT
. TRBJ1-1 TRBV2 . CASSEGGGYTEAFF TGTGCCAGCAGTGAAGGGGGAGGTTACACTGAAGCTTTCTTT
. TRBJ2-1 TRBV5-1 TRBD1 CASSTQGAGEQFF TGCGCCAGCAGCACCCAGGGGGCGGGTGAGCAGTTCTTC
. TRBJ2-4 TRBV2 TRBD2 CASNLPGGGDIQYF TGTGCCAGCAATTTACCGGGGGGAGGGGACATTCAGTACTTC
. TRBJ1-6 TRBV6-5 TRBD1 CASKTGSSYNSPLHF TGTGCCAGCAAGACAGGGAGCTCCTATAATTCACCCCTCCACTTT
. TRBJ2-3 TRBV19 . CASSIHSGTDTQYF TGTGCCAGTAGTATTCACTCGGGCACAGATACGCAGTATTTT
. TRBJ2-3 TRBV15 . CATSTAQDTQYF TGTGCCACCAGCACAGCTCAAGATACGCAGTATTTT
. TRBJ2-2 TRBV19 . CASSISRTLTRELFF TGTGCCAGTAGTATCTCCAGAACTCTCACTCGGGAGCTGTTTTTT
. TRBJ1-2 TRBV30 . CAWSGQSGVANYGYTF TGTGCCTGGAGTGGGCAATCGGGAGTTGCTAACTATGGCTACACCTTC
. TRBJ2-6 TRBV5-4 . CASSPAWGSGANVLTF TGTGCCAGCAGCCCCGCATGGGGCTCTGGGGCCAACGTCCTGACTTTC
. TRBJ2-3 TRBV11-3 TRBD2 CASSLGGTDTQYF TGTGCCAGCAGCCTGGGGGGGACAGATACGCAGTATTTT
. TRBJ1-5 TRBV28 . CASSLPDYSNQPQHF TGTGCCAGCAGTTTACCGGATTATAGCAATCAGCCCCAGCATTTT
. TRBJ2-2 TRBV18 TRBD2 CASSPGGLATGELFF TGTGCCAGCTCACCAGGAGGACTAGCCACCGGGGAGCTGTTTTTT
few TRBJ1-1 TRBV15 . CATSRDLGTEAFF TGTGCCACCAGCAGAGATCTCGGCACTGAAGCTTTCTTT
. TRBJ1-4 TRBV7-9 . CASSLMGNEKLFF TGTGCCAGCAGCTTAATGGGAAATGAAAAACTGTTTTTT
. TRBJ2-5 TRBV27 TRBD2 CASSLSLAGPQETQYF TGTGCCAGCAGTTTAAGCCTAGCGGGCCCACAAGAGACCCAGTACTTC
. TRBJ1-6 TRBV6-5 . CASSLARENSPLHF TGTGCCAGCAGTCTCGCCAGGGAAAATTCACCCCTCCACTTT
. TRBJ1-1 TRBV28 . CASRPWRGANTEAFF TGTGCCAGCAGGCCTTGGAGGGGGGCGAACACTGAAGCTTTCTTT
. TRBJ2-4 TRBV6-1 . CASSEAWREVAKNIQYF TGTGCCAGCAGTGAAGCCTGGCGCGAAGTAGCCAAAAACATTCAGTACTTC
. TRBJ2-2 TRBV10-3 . CAISQVSDTGELFF TGTGCCATCAGCCAGGTTTCGGACACCGGGGAGCTGTTTTTT
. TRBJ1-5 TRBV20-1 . CSARSGQPQHF TGCAGTGCTAGGAGCGGTCAGCCCCAGCATTTT
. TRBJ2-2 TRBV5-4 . CASSPVRNTGELFF TGTGCCAGCAGCCCAGTGCGGAACACCGGGGAGCTGTTTTTT
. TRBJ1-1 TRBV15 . CATRTGDIGTEAFF TGTGCCACCAGAACGGGAGATATAGGCACTGAAGCTTTCTTT
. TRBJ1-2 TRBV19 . CASSIRQGAGGYTF TGTGCCAGTAGTATACGTCAGGGTGCGGGAGGCTACACCTTC
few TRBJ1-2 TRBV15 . CATSRGRFADYGYTF TGTGCCACCAGCAGAGGCAGGTTCGCGGACTATGGCTACACCTTC
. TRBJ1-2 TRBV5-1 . CASSLFGAEGYGYTF TGCGCCAGCAGCTTGTTCGGGGCTGAGGGATATGGCTACACCTTC
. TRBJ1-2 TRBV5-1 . CASSLERFGYTF TGCGCCAGCAGCTTGGAACGGTTTGGCTACACCTTC
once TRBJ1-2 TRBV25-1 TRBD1 CASSPGQGRYGYTF TGTGCCAGTTCCCCGGGACAGGGTAGATATGGCTACACCTTC
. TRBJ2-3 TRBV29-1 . CSVERGADTQYF TGCAGCGTCGAAAGGGGGGCAGATACGCAGTATTTT
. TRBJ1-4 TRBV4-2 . CASRNEQGDEKLFF TGTGCCAGCAGAAATGAACAGGGCGATGAAAAACTGTTTTTT
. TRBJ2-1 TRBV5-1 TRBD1 CASSLNRDRAREQFF TGCGCCAGCAGCTTAAACCGGGACAGGGCCCGAGAGCAGTTCTTC
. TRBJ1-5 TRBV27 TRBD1 CASSRDTGGGFQPQHF TGTGCCAGCAGTCGAGATACAGGGGGCGGTTTTCAGCCCCAGCATTTT
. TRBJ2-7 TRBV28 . CASSLLSLGSPYGQYF TGTGCCAGCAGTTTATTAAGTCTCGGGTCCCCCTACGGGCAGTACTTC
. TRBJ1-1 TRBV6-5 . CASSPHGAGGTEAFF TGTGCCAGCAGTCCCCATGGGGCGGGGGGCACTGAAGCTTTCTTT
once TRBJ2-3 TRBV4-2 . CASSPQSTDTQYF TGTGCCAGCAGCCCCCAAAGCACAGATACGCAGTATTTT
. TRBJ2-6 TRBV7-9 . CASTQTSGANVLTF TGTGCCAGCACACAGACCTCTGGGGCCAACGTCCTGACTTTC
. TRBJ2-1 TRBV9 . CASNVGGPYNEQFF TGTGCCAGCAACGTGGGGGGGCCTTACAATGAGCAGTTCTTC
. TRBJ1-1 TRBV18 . CASSQRRGEAFF TGTGCCAGCTCACAAAGACGCGGGGAAGCTTTCTTT
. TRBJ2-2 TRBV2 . CASTGGIGTGELFF TGTGCCAGCACAGGGGGGATCGGTACCGGGGAGCTGTTTTTT
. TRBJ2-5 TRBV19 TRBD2 CASSKAQRGGTQYF TGTGCCAGTAGTAAAGCCCAGCGGGGAGGGACCCAGTACTTC
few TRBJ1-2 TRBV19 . CASSWLQGNGYTF TGTGCCAGTAGTTGGCTTCAGGGGAACGGCTACACCTTC
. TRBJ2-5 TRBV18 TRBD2 CASSLNLQTSGGRVETQYF TGTGCCAGCTCACTCAATCTTCAGACTAGCGGGGGTCGAGTAGAGACCCAGTACTTC